This entry describes one T cell receptor (beta chain). Its target is unknown. These data belong to a study of identical twins. CDR3 size: 15 residues. Germline V gives CDR1 MNHNS, CDR2 SASEGT. Everyone who gave samples was a healthy Caucasian. A universal primer binding site was introduced by template switching. The final cDNA contained unique molecular identifiers. TCRdb ran MiXCR on the 5' RACE reads and lists one entry per CDR3 protein. The table has just under 650,000 distinct CDR3 sequences, 7% to 7.5% seen once. Study observations and caveats: Memory repertoires lacked the insertion deficit that abundant cord blood beta clonotypes showed. Beta out-of-frame sequences showed weaker excess sharing between twins.

This sample was shared with a second study, whose subject was yellow fever vaccine responses in identical twins.

The TCR was taken from a woman aged 18-29 years in good health. The rearrangement uses TRBV6-1 and TRBJ1-5; D is possibly TRBD1 (5 bases). Sequenced: PBMCs. The CDR3 DNA reads TGTGCGACCGGGGGGGGAGTATGGAGCAATCAGCCCCAGCATTTT. Residues: CATGGGVWSNQPQHF.